These 6 T cell receptor beta chains share one sample of origin, sequenced in a study of cytomegalovirus exposure and HLA in healthy donors. The PCR used 60 Vbeta and 13 Jbeta primers. TCRdb's table, derived via immunoSEQ multiplex PCR, lists solely in-frame clones and lacks some. In the table there are approximately 170,000 clones, 85% of which are singletons. Sequenced: PBMCs. These receptor sequences come from a man aged 30-40 years in good health and CMV-seropositive.

The chain uses TRBV21-1 and TRBJ2-1; the D segment call TRBD2 is taken from the table without a DNA check. TRBV21-1 is a pseudogene locus. This CDR3 spans 19 amino acids. CDR3 sequence: CASRITKARGLVLYNEQFF. CDR3 in DNA: TGTGCCAGCAGGATAACAAAAGCGCGGGGACTAGTTCTCTACAATGAGCAGTTCTTC.

This chain uses TRBV11-2 with TRBJ2-3; D is perhaps TRBD1 (6 bases). The CDR3 is 15 amino acids. Germline CDR1 is SGHAT and CDR2 is FQNNGV. Trimming took 1 base from V and 3 from J, leaving 11 bases between them. The CDR3 here is CASSLVPGQTDTQYF. DNA of the CDR3: TGTGCCAGCAGCTTAGTCCCGGGACAAACAGATACGCAGTATTTT.

This sequence joins TRBV4-3 and TRBJ1-1; the match to TRBD1 covers 9 bases. Trimming removed 3 bases from V and 4 bases from J; junction bases left unmatched: 3. The CDR3 has 14 residues. Germline CDR1 is LGHNA and CDR2 is YSLEER. CDR3 sequence (DNA): TGCGCCAGCAGCCACGGGACAGGGTTCACTGAAGCTTTCTTT. This gives the protein CASSHGTGFTEAFF.

The rearrangement links TRBV29-1 to TRBJ2-1; 7 bases align to TRBD2. The junction had 13 bases not matched to a gene; V was cut back by 7 bases and J by 4 bases. CDR1 is SQVTM, CDR2 ANQGSEA, per germline. The CDR3 is 15 amino acids. This chain's CDR3 is CSAAGRSGPYNEQFF. CDR3 DNA sequence: TGCAGCGCTGCCGGGAGGAGCGGCCCTTACAATGAGCAGTTCTTC.

CDR3 bases: TGTGCCAGCAGTTCACAGAGGGACTACGAGCAGTACGTC. It translates to CASSSQRDYEQYV. The rearrangement links TRBV6-6 to TRBJ2-7, with TRBD2 as a possible D gene (5 bases). V lost 4 bases and J 3 bases, leaving 10 bases between the germline ends. CDR1 and CDR2 from the germline V gene are MNHNY and SVGAGI (reference sequence). CDR3 size: 13 residues.

The table lists this clone with a count of one. The chain links TRBV7-9 to TRBJ2-3, with D possibly matching TRBD2 (6 bases). The CDR3 sequence is 12 residues long. Germline V gives CDR1 SEHNR, CDR2 FQNEAQ (reference sequence). For the CDR3, the DNA is TGTTCCGTGGGGGAGGTAGCAGATACGCAGTATTTT. Protein: CSVGEVADTQYF.